The clone carrying this T cell receptor beta chain has just a few counts. Its antigen is unknown. Together with a sample-barcoded 5' primer, a J-beta primer mix was included in a second PCR lasting about 7 to 12 cycles. With 12 random nucleotides, a template-switch adaptor tagged each individual cDNA molecule. Per sample, CDR3-containing paired-end reads numbered at least 2.5 million. MiXCR was run by TCRdb on the 5' RACE reads, yielding one entry per CDR3 protein. The sample shows some 900,000 distinct CDR3 sequences, 40% to 60% of them seen only once. The entry originates in a study of blood T cells in healthy people across ages. No fewer than 7 million PBMCs went into each sample. Study findings and constraints: Since the PBMCs were unsorted, naive and antigen-experienced cells could not be conclusively compared.

The V end lost 5 bases, the J end lost 2 bases, and 14 bases lay between the germline ends. Germline CDR1 reads SGHTA; CDR2 reads FQGNSA. The length of the CDR3 is 15 residues. The rearrangement links TRBV7-2 to TRBJ2-3; D is unresolved. The TCR was taken from a man under 40 in good health. Sequenced sample: blood. The CDR3 nucleotides read TGTGCCAGCAGCCCCTCTGGGATGTACACAGATACGCAGTATTTT. This translates into CASSPSGMYTDTQYF. The full variable domain, rest sourced from reference TRBV7-2 and TRBJ2-3, is GAGVSQSPSNKVTEKGKDVELRCDPISGHTALYWYRQSLGQGLEFLIYFQGNSAPDKSGLPSDRFSAERTGGSVSTLTIQRTQQEDSAVYLCASSPSGMYTDTQYFGPGTRLTVL.